These 31 T cell receptor beta chains were sequenced from one sample in a study of blood T cell repertoires in COVID-19. Assay: immunoSEQ multiplex PCR; the TCRdb copy retains only in-frame clones and omits some. The repertoire holds 300,000 or so clones, with about nine tenths as singletons. The sample comprised peripheral blood. The receptors come from a woman aged 25 to 39 with COVID-19, enrolled during active disease.

The J gene is TRBJ1-1, the V gene TRBV21-1; no check of the table's D call, TRBD1, against the DNA was made. TRBV21-1 is assigned pseudogene status. The CDR3 contains 16 residues. The CDR3 region is CASSYLRGTLNTEAFF. The CDR3 coding sequence is TGTGCCAGCAGCTATCTCCGTGGGACACTGAACACTGAAGCTTTCTTT.

This chain joins TRBV28 and TRBJ1-4; tentative D call: TRBD1 (5 bases). V lost 5 bases and J 6 bases, leaving 16 bases between the germline ends. Germline lookup yields CDR1 MDHEN and CDR2 SYDVKM. The CDR3 consists of 15 residues. The CDR3 protein is CASSMMGGSDEKLFF. DNA for the CDR3: TGTGCCAGCAGTATGATGGGGGGGTCCGATGAAAAACTGTTTTTT.

This sequence joins TRBV4-2 and TRBJ2-1; TRBD1 agrees at 9 bases. This CDR3 spans 17 amino acids. J was trimmed by 10 bases and V by 5 bases; bases with no gene match: 18. CDR1 is LGHNA, CDR2 YNFKEQ, per germline. The CDR3 DNA is TGTGCCAGCAGCTCCTTGGTAGGGGACAGGGCCGCAAGGGAGCAGTTCTTC. Protein: CASSSLVGDRAAREQFF.

CDR3 sequence (DNA): TGTGCCAGTAGTAACCGGGAAGCTGGGGCCAACGTCCTGACTTTC. Its protein is CASSNREAGANVLTF. J is TRBJ2-6 and V is TRBV19; weak D call: TRBD2 (5 bases). The CDR3 covers 15 residues. V was shortened by 4 bases and J by 2 bases, with 9 bases between the two germline ends. CDR1 is LNHDA and CDR2 is SQIVND in the germline V gene (reference sequence).

The rearrangement links TRBV10-3 to TRBJ1-1, with no clear D. V lost 6 bases and J 1 base, leaving 9 bases between the germline ends. CDR3 length: 13 amino acids. Germline values: CDR1 ENHRY, CDR2 SYGVKD. The CDR3 is CAIRPTGNTEAFF. CDR3 bases: TGTGCCATCAGACCGACGGGGAACACTGAAGCTTTCTTT.

The chain links TRBV6-5 to TRBJ2-2; a possible D gene is TRBD2 (6 bases). Germline V gene sequence: CDR1 MNHEY, CDR2 SVGAGI. The V gene lost 8 bases and the J gene lost 5 bases, with 15 bases spanning the gap. The CDR3 is 14 amino acids. The CDR3: CASLGILATGELFF. The CDR3, as DNA: TGTGCCAGCCTTGGGATTCTAGCGACCGGGGAGCTGTTTTTT.

Details on this clone: This sample includes further DNA sequences coding for the same CDR3. The chain joins TRBV7-2 to TRBJ2-5; D perhaps matches TRBD1 (5 bases). Germline V gene data show CDR1 as SGHTA and CDR2 as FQGNSA. V dropped 3 bases and J dropped 5 bases, with 13 bases sitting between them. The CDR3 length is 14 residues. The CDR3 nucleotides are TGTGCCAGCAGCTTGCAGGCAGGGCAGGAGACCCAGTACTTC. Translation: CASSLQAGQETQYF. Complete variable domain (other parts from reference TRBV7-2 and TRBJ2-5): GAGVSQSPSNKVTEKGKDVELRCDPISGHTALYWYRQSLGQGLEFLIYFQGNSAPDKSGLPSDRFSAERTGGSVSTLTIQRTQQEDSAVYLCASSLQAGQETQYFGPGTRLLVL.

The CDR3 DNA reads as TGTGCCAGCAGTGAAGACAGGGGAAGAGGAAAGGGTCAGCCCCAGCATTTT. As protein: CASSEDRGRGKGQPQHF. The V call is TRBV6-1, the J call TRBJ1-5; the match to TRBD1 covers 7 bases. V was pared by 1 base and J by 6 bases, with 12 bases of the junction left unmatched. The germline V gene encodes CDR1 MNHNS and CDR2 SASEGT. This CDR3 spans 17 amino acids.

This chain joins TRBV27 and TRBJ2-1; possibly TRBD2 for D (6 bases). Germline-derived CDR1 and CDR2 are MNHEY and SMNVEV (reference sequence). CDR3 length: 15 amino acids. Trimming stripped 6 bases from V and 0 bases from J, with 12 bases between. The CDR3 region has the DNA TGTGCCAGCAGCGAGCGGGCGAGCTCCTACAATGAGCAGTTCTTC. The encoded protein is CASSERASSYNEQFF.

The J gene is TRBJ1-1, the V gene TRBV9; unclear D gene. The CDR3 loop spans 14 amino acids. V was cut by 0 bases and J by 6 bases, with 12 bases left in between. Germline values: CDR1 SGDLS, CDR2 YYNGEE. The CDR3 DNA follows: TGTGCCAGCAGCGTAGCTTCGAGGTCGCCTGAAGCTTTCTTT. This sequence encodes CASSVASRSPEAFF.

The rearrangement joins TRBV5-5 to TRBJ2-7; 10 positions agree with TRBD1. Germline CDR1 is SGHKS and CDR2 is YYEKEE (reference sequence). After removal of 3 bases from V and 3 bases from J, the junction contained 3 bases not matched to a gene. CDR3 length: 14 amino acids. CDR3 sequence: CASSWGTGVYEQYF. CDR3 in DNA: TGTGCCAGCAGCTGGGGGACAGGGGTCTACGAGCAGTACTTC.

This clone was recorded a few times. The genes are TRBV7-8 and TRBJ1-4, with D perhaps matching TRBD1 (6 bases). Germline assignment: CDR1 SGHVS and CDR2 FQNEAQ. V was pared by 2 bases and J by 7 bases, with 14 bases between. The CDR3 contains 15 residues. The CDR3 DNA follows: TGTGCCAGCAGCTTATTCACAGGGTTTGGTGAAAAACTGTTTTTT. Its protein is CASSLFTGFGEKLFF. Complete variable domain (other parts from reference TRBV7-8 and TRBJ1-4): GAGVSQSPRYKVAKRGQDVALRCDPISGHVSLFWYQQALGQGPEFLTYFQNEAQLDKSGLPSDRFFAERPEGSVSTLKIQRTQQEDSAVYLCASSLFTGFGEKLFFGSGTQLSVL.

This chain links TRBV7-8 with TRBJ2-3; 8 positions match TRBD1. CDR1 and CDR2 from the germline V gene are SGHVS and FQNEAQ. The V and J ends lost 5 bases and 4 bases, in that order; junction bases with no gene match: 11. The CDR3 is 16 residues long. CDR3 loop: CASSPVGQGLADTQYF. In nucleotides, the CDR3 is TGTGCCAGCAGCCCAGTAGGACAGGGTTTGGCAGATACGCAGTATTTT.

The chain couples TRBV29-1 to TRBJ1-2; 8 bases are shared with TRBD1. The CDR3 runs to 16 residues. In germline, CDR1 is SQVTM, CDR2 ANQGSEA. The trim removed 0 bases at V and 8 bases at J, leaving 14 bases unmatched. The CDR3 nucleotides are TGCAGCGTTGAAGATGATGACAGGGGCCTTCTAGGAGGCTACACCTTC. It is translated as CSVEDDDRGLLGGYTF. Filled out from reference TRBV29-1 and TRBJ1-2, the complete variable domain reads SAVISQKPSRDICQRGTSLTIQCQVDSQVTMMFWYRQQPGQSLTLIATANQGSEATYESGFVIDKFPISRPNLTFSTLTVSNMSPEDSSIYLCSVEDDDRGLLGGYTFGSGTRLTVV.

The CDR3 sequence: CASSPPGQAEKLFF. CDR3 nucleotides: TGCGCCAGCAGCCCCCCCGGACAGGCTGAAAAACTGTTTTTT. The chain carries TRBV4-1 and TRBJ1-4; 7 positions agree with TRBD1. CDR1 is MGHRA, CDR2 YSYEKL, per germline. J lost 7 bases, V lost 4 bases, and 6 bases had no gene match. The CDR3 extends over 14 amino acids.

The chain carries TRBV7-9 and TRBJ1-2; tentative D call: TRBD1 (5 bases). CDR1 is SEHNR and CDR2 is FQNEAQ in the germline V gene (reference sequence). V lost 2 bases and J lost 3, with 22 bases in between. This CDR3 has 18 residues. CDR3 DNA: TGTGCCAGCAGCTTAAGCTATGGGGCCGGCAGTCAAGACTATGGCTACACCTTC. Translating gives CASSLSYGAGSQDYGYTF.

This chain links TRBV19 with TRBJ1-1; D perhaps matches TRBD1 (6 bases). This CDR3 has 13 residues. Germline loops: CDR1 LNHDA, CDR2 SQIVND (reference sequence). Between the trimmed V and J ends, which lost 7 bases and 0 bases, there was a span of 9 bases. The chain's CDR3 is CASTDRLNTEAFF. CDR3 nucleotide sequence: TGTGCCAGTACTGACAGGTTGAACACTGAAGCTTTCTTT.

The chain's CDR3 is CASLGTSVYNEQFF. CDR3 bases: TGTGCCAGCCTTGGGACTAGCGTATACAATGAGCAGTTCTTC. This chain links TRBV2 with TRBJ2-1; 10 bases are shared with TRBD2. This CDR3 spans 14 amino acids. Germline CDR1 is SNHLY and CDR2 is FYNNEI. V lost 8 bases, J lost 4 bases, and 5 bases stayed unmatched.

The genes are TRBV6-1 and TRBJ2-3; a weak D match, TRBD2 (6 bases). This CDR3 has 15 residues. Germline V gives CDR1 MNHNS, CDR2 SASEGT. V lost 0 bases, J lost 5 bases, and 12 bases lay in between. CDR3 protein: CASSEASRLVDTQYF. In DNA form, the CDR3 reads TGTGCCAGCAGTGAAGCTTCTCGACTAGTAGATACGCAGTATTTT.

The genes are TRBV19 and TRBJ2-6; D is uncertain. CDR1 is LNHDA and CDR2 is SQIVND in the germline V gene (reference sequence). V gave up 2 bases and J gave up 1 base, with 3 bases separating them. This CDR3 comprises 14 residues. The CDR3 protein is CASSIYSGANVLTF. As DNA, the CDR3 is TGTGCCAGTAGTATATATTCTGGGGCCAACGTCCTGACTTTC. Together with reference TRBV19 and TRBJ2-6, the CDR3 gives the full variable domain: DGGITQSPKYLFRKEGQNVTLSCEQNLNHDAMYWYRQDPGQGLRLIYYSQIVNDFQKGDIAEGYSVSREKKESFPLTVTSAQKNPTAFYLCASSIYSGANVLTFGAGSRLTVL.

The V gene is TRBV27, the J gene TRBJ1-6; D gene ambiguous. CDR1 MNHEY and CDR2 SMNVEV come from the germline V gene (reference sequence). The V gene lost 0 bases and the J gene lost 9 bases, with 6 bases spanning the gap. CDR3 size: 13 residues. CDR3 bases: TGTGCCAGCAGTTTATCGTCCTTTTCACCCCTCCACTTT. This translates into CASSLSSFSPLHF.

The CDR3 sequence: CATSREGGAKAEAFF. The CDR3 DNA is TGTGCCACCAGCAGAGAGGGGGGAGCTAAAGCAGAAGCTTTCTTT. The chain joins TRBV15 to TRBJ1-1; maybe TRBD1 (5 bases). The CDR3 has 15 residues. Germline loops: CDR1 LNHNV, CDR2 YYDKDF (reference sequence). The V end was cut by 0 bases, the J end by 8 bases, with 16 bases between. Looking up the rest from reference TRBV15 and TRBJ1-1 gives the full variable domain: DAMVIQNPRYQVTQFGKPVTLSCSQTLNHNVMYWYQQKSSQAPKLLFHYYDKDFNNEADTPDNFQSRRPNTSFCFLDIRSPGLGDTAMYLCATSREGGAKAEAFFGQGTRLTVV.

The chain carries TRBV27 and TRBJ2-1; 14 nucleotides match TRBD2. The trim removed 6 bases at V and 6 bases at J, leaving 4 bases unmatched. The V gene's germline CDR1 is MNHEY and CDR2 SMNVEV (reference sequence). The CDR3 totals 15 residues. The CDR3 DNA sequence: TGTGCCAGCAGATCGGGACTAGCGGGAGCCAATGAGCAGTTCTTC. Translating it yields CASRSGLAGANEQFF.

The V gene is TRBV30, the J gene TRBJ2-7, with 8 bases identical to TRBD1. V lost 2 bases to trimming and J lost 2 bases; unmatched junction nucleotides: 5. The germline CDR1 and CDR2 sequences are GTSNPN and SVGIG (reference sequence). CDR3 length equals 14 residues. CDR3 nucleotides: TGTGCCTGGAGTCCGGGGACAGGAACCTACGAGCAGTACTTC. It is translated as CAWSPGTGTYEQYF. Drawing the rest from reference TRBV30 and TRBJ2-7, the complete variable domain is SQTIHQWPATLVQPVGSPLSLECTVEGTSNPNLYWYRQAAGRGLQLLFYSVGIGQISSEVPQNLSASRPQDRQFILSSKKLLLSDSGFYLCAWSPGTGTYEQYFGPGTRLTVT.

In its sample, this clone was seen once. This rearrangement joins TRBV28 to TRBJ1-2; 10 positions match TRBD1. The V gene's germline CDR1 is MDHEN and CDR2 SYDVKM. J gave up 5 bases and V 7 bases, and 10 bases lay outside the gene matches. This CDR3 has 15 amino acids. CDR3 nucleotide sequence: TGTGCCAGCACCGCAGGACAGGGGGTTCGGTATGGCTACACCTTC. Protein: CASTAGQGVRYGYTF.

The J gene is TRBJ2-1, the V gene TRBV2; 11 nucleotides line up with TRBD2. V gave up 6 bases and J gave up 0 bases; unmatched junction bases: 7. Germline-derived CDR1 and CDR2 are SNHLY and FYNNEI. CDR3 length equals 17 residues. This CDR3 reads CASSPGLAAISYNEQFF. The CDR3 DNA is TGTGCCAGCAGCCCGGGACTAGCGGCAATCTCCTACAATGAGCAGTTCTTC.

The CDR3 here is CASRRTGNQPQHF. The CDR3, as DNA: TGTGCCAGCAGAAGGACAGGGAATCAGCCCCAGCATTTT. This chain links TRBV6-5 with TRBJ1-5, with TRBD1 matching over 8 bases. Trimming at V came to 6 bases and at J to 4 bases, leaving 2 bases not matched to a gene. The CDR3 consists of 13 residues. From germline, CDR1 is MNHEY and CDR2 SVGAGI.

The rearrangement links TRBV2 to TRBJ2-1, with TRBD2 as a possible D gene (6 bases). Trimming left V 2 bases short and J 5 bases short, with 13 bases between. Germline V gene data show CDR1 as SNHLY and CDR2 as FYNNEI. The CDR3 is made up of 15 amino acids. The CDR3 spells CASSEPREVNNEQFF. The CDR3 nucleotides read TGTGCCAGCAGTGAACCGAGGGAGGTGAACAATGAGCAGTTCTTC.

CDR3 sequence reads: CAISESTGLAHEQYF. CDR3 bases: TGTGCCATCAGTGAATCGACAGGTTTGGCGCACGAGCAGTACTTC. The chain carries TRBV10-3 and TRBJ2-7, with D tentatively TRBD1 (6 bases). The CDR3 consists of 15 residues. The V end lost 3 bases, the J end lost 5 bases, and 17 bases lay between the germline ends. Germline CDR1 is ENHRY and CDR2 is SYGVKD.

This chain links TRBV5-6 with TRBJ1-5, with D maybe TRBD1 (5 bases). Germline CDR1 SGHDT, CDR2 YYEEEE. This CDR3 region has 15 residues. V lost 0 bases to trimming and J lost 2 bases, with 9 bases between them. CDR3 in amino acids: CASSLDGRGNQPQHF. DNA of the CDR3: TGTGCCAGCAGCTTGGATGGCAGGGGCAATCAGCCCCAGCATTTT.

This chain uses TRBV27 with TRBJ2-7, with TRBD2 identical over 9 bases. This CDR3 spans 15 amino acids. Germline V gives CDR1 MNHEY, CDR2 SMNVEV (reference sequence). The V and J ends lost 3 bases and 2 bases, in that order; junction bases with no gene match: 5. The CDR3 sequence is CASSFSLAGTYEQYF. The CDR3 DNA reads TGTGCCAGCAGTTTTAGCCTAGCGGGGACCTACGAGCAGTACTTC.